Presented here are 19 T cell receptor beta chains from one specimen sequenced in a study of blood T cell repertoires in COVID-19. TCRdb's copy holds only in-frame clones and misses some; the assay was immunoSEQ multiplex PCR. The sample holds about 200,000 clones, about 86% seen once. The material sequenced was peripheral blood. These receptors originate from a woman in her forties or fifties with acute or convalescent COVID-19.

The chain combines TRBV18 with TRBJ1-1, with a possible D match to TRBD1 (5 bases). The germline V gene encodes CDR1 KGHSH and CDR2 LQKENI. V shed 5 bases and J shed 8 bases, with 15 bases lying between them. The CDR3 spans 13 residues. CDR3 region: CASSARVGSEAFF. The CDR3 DNA reads TGTGCCAGCTCAGCCAGGGTTGGATCGGAAGCTTTCTTT.

V and J are TRBV5-1 and TRBJ2-2, with a weak D call TRBD1 (6 bases). From germline, CDR1 is SGHRS and CDR2 YFSETQ. CDR3 length equals 14 residues. Trimming pared 4 bases from V and 7 bases from J, leaving 14 bases between. CDR3 region: CASSTDTGFGELFF. Written as DNA, the CDR3 is TGCGCCAGCAGCACGGATACAGGGTTCGGGGAGCTGTTTTTT.

The chain couples TRBV5-6 to TRBJ2-6; the match to TRBD2 covers 13 bases. Germline V CDR1 and CDR2: SGHDT, YYEEEE. The J segment lost 3 bases and the V segment lost 2 bases, leaving 2 bases of the junction unmatched. CDR3 length: 17 residues. The CDR3 bases are TGTGCCAGCAGCTTAACTAGCGGGAGGGTTGGGGCCAACGTCCTGACTTTC. This encodes CASSLTSGRVGANVLTF. The full variable domain, rest sourced from reference TRBV5-6 and TRBJ2-6, is DAGVTQSPTHLIKTRGQQVTLRCSPKSGHDTVSWYQQALGQGPQFIFQYYEEEERQRGNFPDRFSGHQFPNYSSELNVNALLLGDSALYLCASSLTSGRVGANVLTFGAGSRLTVL.

As to this clone: Other DNA sequences in the same sample also yield this CDR3. The rearrangement links TRBV19 to TRBJ2-1; no clear D. V was cut by 0 bases and J by 3 bases, with 3 bases left in between. CDR3 length equals 13 residues. The V gene's germline CDR1 is LNHDA and CDR2 SQIVND (reference sequence). The DNA for the CDR3 is TGTGCCAGTAGTATAGACAACTACAATGAGCAGTTCTTC. Amino acids: CASSIDNYNEQFF.

This sequence joins TRBV2 and TRBJ2-3; maybe TRBD2 (5 bases). Germline values: CDR1 SNHLY, CDR2 FYNNEI. There are 14 residues in the CDR3. Between the trimmed V and J ends, which lost 2 bases and 2 bases, there was a span of 8 bases. The DNA of the CDR3 is TGTGCCAGCAGTGAAAGCGGATACACAGATACGCAGTATTTT. Translation: CASSESGYTDTQYF.

The chain recombines TRBV27 with TRBJ2-7; TRBD1 might be the D (5 bases). Trimming left V 3 bases short and J 0 bases short, with 9 bases between. Germline V gene sequence: CDR1 MNHEY, CDR2 SMNVEV (reference sequence). The CDR3 consists of 14 residues. CDR3: CASSFGASSYEQYF. CDR3 nucleotide sequence: TGTGCCAGCAGTTTTGGGGCCAGCTCCTACGAGCAGTACTTC.

This clone was detected only a few times. This CDR3 reads CASSLVGAGETQYF. CDR3 nucleotides: TGTGCCAGCAGCTTGGTTGGGGCAGGGGAGACCCAGTACTTC. The rearrangement links TRBV5-6 to TRBJ2-5; the D gene is possibly TRBD1 (5 bases). This CDR3 has 14 amino acids. V gave up 0 bases and J gave up 5 bases, with 11 bases separating them. Germline CDR1 and CDR2: SGHDT and YYEEEE.

The rearrangement joins TRBV27 to TRBJ2-1; 13 bases are shared with TRBD2. Trimming cost V 5 bases and J 7 bases; bases outside gene matches: 5. The germline gives CDR1 MNHEY, CDR2 SMNVEV (reference sequence). The CDR3 length is 15 residues. CDR3 DNA sequence: TGTGCCAGCAGTACGACTAGCGGGAGGATGAATGAGCAGTTCTTC. It encodes CASSTTSGRMNEQFF.

This sequence joins TRBV10-3 and TRBJ2-3; TRBD2 aligns across 7 bases. V lost 10 bases, J lost 0 bases, and 10 bases stayed unmatched. This CDR3 comprises 15 residues. The germline V gene has CDR1 ENHRY and CDR2 SYGVKD. CDR3 protein: CATDNSGLSTDTQYF. As DNA, the CDR3 is TGTGCCACGGACAATAGCGGGCTTAGCACAGATACGCAGTATTTT.

The chain links TRBV27 to TRBJ2-1; weak D call: TRBD1 (5 bases). This CDR3 has 14 amino acids. Trimming took off 2 bases at V and 8 bases at J, with 13 bases between the two ends. Germline V gene data show CDR1 as MNHEY and CDR2 as SMNVEV (reference sequence). CDR3 region: CASSLGAVGYEQFF. CDR3 nucleotide sequence: TGTGCCAGCAGTTTAGGGGCGGTAGGCTATGAGCAGTTCTTC.

This chain uses TRBV12-3 or TRBV12-4 with TRBJ2-1, with D perhaps matching TRBD2 (5 bases). The CDR3 is 12 residues long. Deletions cut 5 bases from V and 14 bases from J, with 16 bases between. CDR3 in DNA: TGTGCCAGCAGTCCGCAAGCGGAGAGGGAGTTCTTC. This gives the protein CASSPQAEREFF.

Here the CDR3 reads CASSLVGHATEAFF. Here the CDR3 DNA reads TGTGCCAGCAGTTTAGTGGGCCATGCCACTGAAGCTTTCTTT. The gene calls are TRBV27 and TRBJ1-1; no clear D. Germline CDR1 MNHEY, CDR2 SMNVEV (reference sequence). The CDR3 is made up of 14 amino acids. V gave up 2 bases and J gave up 4 bases, with 11 bases separating them.

This clone was seen only once. This chain joins TRBV6-5 and TRBJ2-1, with 9 bases fitting TRBD1. This CDR3 comprises 15 residues. The V gene's germline CDR1 is MNHEY and CDR2 SVGAGI. Unmatched junction bases numbered 8, after V lost 2 bases and J lost 9 bases. The CDR3 bases are TGTGCCAGCAGTTACCGGCCAGGACAGGGGTCTGAGCAGTTCTTC. This gives the protein CASSYRPGQGSEQFF.

The chain links TRBV19 to TRBJ2-2; 7 nucleotides align to TRBD1. Per the germline V gene, CDR1 is LNHDA and CDR2 is SQIVND (reference sequence). The trim removed 7 bases at V and 3 bases at J, leaving 8 bases unmatched. The CDR3 extends over 15 amino acids. The CDR3 nucleotides read TGTGCCAGTAACGACAGGGTTGGGTACACCGGGGAGCTGTTTTTT. Translation: CASNDRVGYTGELFF.

This clone is a singleton in its sample. The genes are TRBV2 and TRBJ1-2; 7 bases fit TRBD1. From germline, CDR1 is SNHLY and CDR2 FYNNEI. The V gene end was trimmed by 7 bases and the J gene end by 0 bases; junction bases not matched to a gene: 5. This CDR3 has 14 amino acids. This CDR3 is CASKGQLANYGYTF. The CDR3 DNA follows: TGTGCCAGCAAGGGACAGCTAGCTAACTATGGCTACACCTTC.

V usage is TRBV14 and J usage is TRBJ2-2; no clear D. Looked up from germline, CDR1 is SGHDN and CDR2 is FVKESK. V lost 1 base and J 9 bases, leaving 3 bases between the germline ends. The CDR3 consists of 11 residues. DNA of the CDR3: TGTGCCAGCAGCCAAGCAAGGGAGCTGTTTTTT. Protein sequence: CASSQARELFF.

This chain uses TRBV7-9 with TRBJ2-1; a possible D gene is TRBD1 (5 bases). Between the trimmed V and J ends, which lost 8 bases and 4 bases, there was a span of 12 bases. This CDR3 contains 13 residues. Germline V CDR1 and CDR2: SEHNR, FQNEAQ (reference sequence). DNA of the CDR3: TGTGCCAGCCGCACAGGTTTTTACAATGAGCAGTTCTTC. It codes for CASRTGFYNEQFF.

This clone has a handful of counts. The chain combines TRBV11-3 with TRBJ2-4; a weak D match, TRBD2 (5 bases). Germline V CDR1 and CDR2: SGHNT, YENEEA. CDR3 length: 15 residues. The V gene lost 0 bases and the J gene lost 1 base, with 7 bases spanning the gap. As DNA, the CDR3 is TGTGCCAGCAGCTTAGATGGAGGTGCCAAAAACATTCAGTACTTC. Residues: CASSLDGGAKNIQYF.

This clone was seen more than once but under ten times. This chain uses TRBV2 with TRBJ1-5, with D perhaps matching TRBD1 (6 bases). The CDR3 runs 14 residues. V dropped 4 bases and J dropped 7 bases, with 14 bases sitting between them. CDR1 SNHLY and CDR2 FYNNEI come from the germline V gene. CDR3 amino acids: CASSVGFRGQPQHF. Here the CDR3 DNA reads TGTGCCAGCAGTGTTGGTTTCAGGGGCCAGCCCCAGCATTTT.